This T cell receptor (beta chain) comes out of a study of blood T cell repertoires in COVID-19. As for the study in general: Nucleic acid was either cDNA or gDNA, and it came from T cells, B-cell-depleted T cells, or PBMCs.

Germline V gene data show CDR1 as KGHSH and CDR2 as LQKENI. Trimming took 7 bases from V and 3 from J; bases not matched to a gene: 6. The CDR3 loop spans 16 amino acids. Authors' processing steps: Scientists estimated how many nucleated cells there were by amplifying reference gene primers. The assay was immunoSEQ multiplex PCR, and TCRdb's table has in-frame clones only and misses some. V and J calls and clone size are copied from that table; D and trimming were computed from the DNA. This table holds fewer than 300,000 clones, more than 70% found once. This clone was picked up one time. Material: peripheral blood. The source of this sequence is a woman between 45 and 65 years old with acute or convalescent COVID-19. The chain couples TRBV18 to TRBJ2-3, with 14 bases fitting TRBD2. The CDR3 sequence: CASFMTSGRATDTQYF. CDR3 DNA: TGTGCCAGCTTCATGACTAGCGGGAGGGCAACAGATACGCAGTATTTT.